The 18 T cell receptor beta chains reported below all come from one sample, sequenced in a study of blood T cell repertoires in COVID-19. Clones were read by immunoSEQ multiplex PCR, and TCRdb kept only the in-frame ones, dropping some. The table lists under 300,000 clones, approximately 86% of them singletons, with 10% to 15% in the top ten. Sequencing input: peripheral blood. All receptors come from a woman aged 70 to 79 with COVID-19, enrolled during active disease.

CDR3 sequence: CASSVVGGGWETQYF. DNA for the CDR3: TGTGCCAGCAGCGTAGTGGGCGGGGGCTGGGAGACCCAGTACTTC. The V call is TRBV9, the J call TRBJ2-5; D may be TRBD2 (7 bases). With 0 bases removed from V and 5 bases from J, the gap between germline ends came to 14 bases. The germline gives CDR1 SGDLS, CDR2 YYNGEE. This CDR3 spans 15 amino acids.

The chain combines TRBV6-6 with TRBJ2-7, with 8 bases aligning to TRBD1. This CDR3 comprises 16 residues. V was clipped by 0 bases and J by 2 bases; unmatched bases: 6. The germline gives CDR1 MNHNY, CDR2 SVGAGI (reference sequence). In DNA, the CDR3 is TGTGCCAGCAGTTACTCCAGGACAGGGTTAGCCTACGAGCAGTACTTC. Its translation is CASSYSRTGLAYEQYF.

This chain connects TRBV7-9 to TRBJ2-2; 8 positions agree with TRBD2. V lost 3 bases and J lost 4; bases outside the gene matches: 4. The CDR3 is 15 amino acids. Germline V gives CDR1 SEHNR, CDR2 FQNEAQ (reference sequence). The CDR3: CASSLAGGGTGELFF. CDR3 nucleotide sequence: TGTGCCAGCAGCTTGGCGGGGGGCGGCACCGGGGAGCTGTTTTTT.

The chain links TRBV18 to TRBJ1-2; 10 bases agree with TRBD1. With V trimmed by 3 bases and J by 10 bases, 11 bases remained unmatched. The CDR3 extends over 15 amino acids. The germline CDR1 and CDR2 sequences are KGHSH and LQKENI. The CDR3 region is CASSPDAGTGVPYTF. The CDR3 DNA is TGTGCCAGCTCACCTGATGCCGGGACAGGGGTACCCTACACCTTC.

The chain couples TRBV30 to TRBJ1-6, with D maybe TRBD1 (6 bases). This CDR3 is 13 amino acids long. The germline V and J ends were trimmed by 2 bases and 8 bases, with 10 bases remaining between them. Germline CDR1 reads GTSNPN; CDR2 reads SVGIG (reference sequence). The DNA of the CDR3 is TGTGCCTGGAGTAGGGACATATATTCACCCCTCCACTTT. Its translation is CAWSRDIYSPLHF.

This clone occurred a few times. This chain links TRBV30 with TRBJ2-2; possibly TRBD1 for D (7 bases). The V end lost 2 bases, the J end lost 4 bases, and 20 bases lay between the germline ends. CDR3 length: 17 residues. From germline, CDR1 is GTSNPN and CDR2 SVGIG (reference sequence). Here the CDR3 DNA reads TGTGCCTGGAGTAGTGGAGGGGGCCCATCCGTCACCGGGGAGCTGTTTTTT. Translating it yields CAWSSGGGPSVTGELFF.

The chain couples TRBV7-9 to TRBJ1-2; TRBD1 aligns across 7 bases. The ends lost 3 bases at V and 1 base at J; junction bases unmatched: 8. CDR3 length: 16 residues. CDR1 and CDR2 from the germline V gene are SEHNR and FQNEAQ (reference sequence). CDR3 region: CASSLRTGQINYGYTF. The CDR3 DNA reads as TGTGCCAGCAGCTTGCGAACGGGACAGATTAACTATGGCTACACCTTC.

A single count supports this clone. The chain uses TRBV3-1 (or the pseudogene TRBV3-2) and TRBJ2-3; 10 nucleotides line up with TRBD1. V shed 1 base, J shed 6 bases, and the junction held 7 bases outside the gene matches. CDR1 LGHDT and CDR2 YNNKEL come from the germline V gene (reference sequence). There are 16 residues in the CDR3. The DNA of the CDR3 is TGTGCCAGCAGCCAAGTGTTTGGGACAGGGGATGATACGCAGTATTTT. This translates into CASSQVFGTGDDTQYF.

The CDR3 loop is CSVALTGTSGNTIYF. The CDR3 DNA follows: TGCAGCGTTGCCCTCACAGGGACCTCTGGAAACACCATATATTTT. The chain uses TRBV29-1 and TRBJ1-3, with a possible D match to TRBD1 (6 bases). There are 15 residues in the CDR3. V lost 4 bases and J lost 0, with 13 bases in between. Germline V gene sequence: CDR1 SQVTM, CDR2 ANQGSEA.

This sequence joins TRBV21-1 and TRBJ1-1; the table assigns TRBD1, which was not confirmed against the DNA. TRBV21-1 is labeled a pseudogene. The CDR3 has 14 residues. The CDR3 DNA reads TGTGCCAGCAGCTCAGCAGGGCGGCACACTGAAGCTTTCTTT. As protein: CASSSAGRHTEAFF.

The chain employs TRBV19 and TRBJ2-5, with D possibly being TRBD1 (5 bases). V was shortened by 3 bases and J by 4 bases, with 15 bases between the two germline ends. This CDR3 has 15 residues. Germline V gene sequence: CDR1 LNHDA, CDR2 SQIVND (reference sequence). CDR3 DNA: TGTGCCAGTAGTATGTTCCAGGGTAGGGGAGAGACCCAGTACTTC. Its translation: CASSMFQGRGETQYF. Full variable domain (outside the CDR3, taken from reference TRBV19 and TRBJ2-5): DGGITQSPKYLFRKEGQNVTLSCEQNLNHDAMYWYRQDPGQGLRLIYYSQIVNDFQKGDIAEGYSVSREKKESFPLTVTSAQKNPTAFYLCASSMFQGRGETQYFGPGTRLLVL.

This chain uses TRBV10-3 with TRBJ2-6; D is possibly TRBD1 (5 bases). The V gene's germline CDR1 is ENHRY and CDR2 SYGVKD. This CDR3 contains 17 residues. V was cut by 5 bases and J by 0 bases, with 14 bases left in between. This chain's CDR3 is CAISPQVLSSGANVLTF. The CDR3 DNA reads TGTGCCATCAGTCCACAGGTCTTGAGCTCTGGGGCCAACGTCCTGACTTTC.

The chain has TRBV29-1 and TRBJ1-2; 8 bases are shared with TRBD1. V lost 3 bases and J lost 7; bases outside the gene matches: 7. Looked up from germline, CDR1 is SQVTM and CDR2 is ANQGSEA. This CDR3 region has 13 residues. The CDR3 DNA reads TGCAGCGTTGAGAAAACAGGGGGAACTGGCTACACCTTC. This translates into CSVEKTGGTGYTF.

This chain links TRBV7-2 with TRBJ1-3; D is perhaps TRBD1 (5 bases). The length of the CDR3 is 14 residues. Trimming left V 3 bases short and J 4 bases short, with 10 bases between. Germline V lookup: CDR1 SGHTA, CDR2 FQGNSA. The CDR3 DNA reads as TGTGCCAGCAGCTTGGGGGGACTGGGAAACACCATATATTTT. As protein: CASSLGGLGNTIYF.

This CDR3 is CASSEARTGGQETQYF. DNA of the CDR3: TGTGCCAGCAGTGAAGCGCGGACAGGGGGGCAAGAGACCCAGTACTTC. This sequence joins TRBV6-1 and TRBJ2-5; 10 nucleotides line up with TRBD1. From germline, CDR1 is MNHNS and CDR2 SASEGT. The V segment lost 0 bases and the J segment 2 bases; nucleotides outside the gene matches: 3. This CDR3 is built from 16 residues.

The gene calls are TRBV27 and TRBJ1-2, with a weak D call TRBD1 (5 bases). This CDR3 spans 13 amino acids. V dropped 6 bases and J dropped 0 bases, with 8 bases sitting between them. The germline CDR1 and CDR2 sequences are MNHEY and SMNVEV (reference sequence). The CDR3 loop reads CASSATANYGYTF. DNA of the CDR3: TGTGCCAGCAGCGCGACAGCTAACTATGGCTACACCTTC.

The chain couples TRBV11-2 to TRBJ1-6; possibly TRBD1 for D (6 bases). The V gene's germline CDR1 is SGHAT and CDR2 FQNNGV. The CDR3 length is 16 residues. Deletions cut 8 bases from V and 4 bases from J, with 18 bases between. For the CDR3, the DNA is TGTGCCAGCGGCCGGGACACTAAGGCGTATAATTCACCCCTCCACTTT. Its protein is CASGRDTKAYNSPLHF.

This chain connects TRBV5-1 to TRBJ1-1, with D possibly being TRBD1 (5 bases). Germline assignment: CDR1 SGHRS and CDR2 YFSETQ. This CDR3 spans 16 amino acids. Trimming removed 4 bases at V and 0 bases at J, with 16 bases between. CDR3 protein: CASSPAPGFMNTEAFF. As DNA, the CDR3 is TGCGCCAGCAGCCCGGCACCAGGGTTCATGAACACTGAAGCTTTCTTT.